This T cell receptor (beta chain) was captured in a study of spatial heterogeneity in lung cancer. Study-level results: Expanded alpha and beta TCR counts within tumors tracked tumor mutation counts.

This clonotype occurred many times. Its target is not known. Time point in this sample: sample taken at primary tumor resection. The sequenced material consisted of unsorted whole RNA from tumor, nontumor lung or frozen PBMC. TCRdb used MiXCR to reprocess the 5' RACE reads, holding one entry per CDR3 protein. The sample includes approximately 23,000 distinct CDR3 sequences, approximately 4.3% of them seen just once. The CDR3 sequence is 15 residues long. J lost 6 bases, V lost 4 bases, and 10 bases had no gene match. The clonotype comes from a male donor with early-stage non-small cell lung cancer. This chain links TRBV12-3 or TRBV12-4 with TRBJ1-1; 8 bases align to TRBD1. The source material was lung tumor tissue, sampled at surgery. CDR3 DNA sequence: TGTGCCAGCAGTTGGTTCCAGGGGGCTACCGCTGAAGCTTTCTTT. This gives the protein CASSWFQGATAEAFF.